The entry that follows covers one T cell receptor (beta chain) sequence. This clonotype was counted many times. Its cognate antigen has yet to be identified. No base quality information exists; no much larger clone differs at one position. The TCR beta CDR3 regions were amplified from RNA transcripts. For the first round of RT-PCR on the TCR CDR3, the HTBI primer set was used together with the Qiagen OneStep RT-PCR kit. Libraries were constructed in a second round of multiplex PCR, after which size selection and purification were carried out. The libraries were sequenced on an Illumina HiSeq2000 using paired-end 100 bp reads. In the source study's methods: SOAPnuke was used to process the raw data, removing reads that contained adapters or uncalled bases, had a mean Phred below 15, or lacked an exact match to the constant primer or identifier. High-quality paired reads were merged with COPE v1.2.5, and unique nucleotide sequences were defined as clonotypes. MiTCR v1.1 was used to align the clonotypes against IMGT TRBV, TRBD and TRBJ reference segments. The analysis included only V-J combinations with a frequency above 0.0001, which together covered around 99% of the repertoires. A TCS score was defined as the ratio of F50 (clonal expansion) to E x V (chaos), with BLOSUM62-based TCRdist applied between CDR3 peptides within each V-J. Welch's t-statistics and random forest reduced 500 to 550 V-J features to roughly 13, which were used in a naive Bayes classifier (R e1071). TCRdb reran the public reads through fastp at Q25 and MiXCR, keeping productive beta chains. CDR3 protein sequences are deduplicated, and each keeps its most common genes and DNA. The V and J calls reflect TCRdb's pipeline rather than the authors' work. In this sample the table shows 540,000 or so distinct CDR3 sequences, 15% to 19% of which occur a single time. The ten biggest clones cover around 7.3% of the sample.

For CDR1 and CDR2, the germline V gene lists MNHEY and SVGAGI. The CDR3 runs 15 amino acids, cysteine and phenylalanine included. Here the CDR3 DNA is all that survives: 45 bases in frame from base 1. V is shortened by 0 bases, J by 3 bases, and the region joining them spans 10 bases. The sample belongs to a study of T cells in Graves' hyperthyroidism and ophthalmopathy (dated by TCRdb to between 2018 and 2021). Background on the whole study: Peripheral blood samples were taken at initial diagnosis, before any treatment was given. A discovery cohort of approximately 100 patients, roughly 45 with Graves' ophthalmopathy and approximately 60 with stable Graves' hyperthyroidism, was used to find distinguishing TCR V-J signatures. Whether ophthalmopathy could be predicted prospectively was tested in an independent validation cohort made up of 18 to 20 hyperthyroidism patients plus 17 patients who later progressed to ophthalmopathy. The approximately 100 discovery patients were divided at random into training and test sets in a 7:3 ratio. In addition, the study compared T-cell repertoires in thyroid tissue and in blood from about six Graves' hyperthyroidism patients. Once sampling was done, hyperthyroidism patients were given methimazole at a starting dose of 30 mg daily, whereas ophthalmopathy patients were given high-dose intravenous methylprednisolone. According to the paper, TCR Vbeta CDR3 sequencing was carried out on about 140 peripheral blood samples, which came from 40 to 45 ophthalmopathy, 80 or so hyperthyroidism and about 17 progressor patients. The research as a whole found: In cross-validation, a model built on a 13 V-J signature told ophthalmopathy apart from stable hyperthyroidism with under 90% sensitivity and approximately 81% specificity, and in testing the same model reached 80%/75%. Sample size was not statistically predetermined, and blinding of investigators to group allocation was not performed. Blood samples also contained most of the expanded thyroid clonotypes (frequency above 0.001), which suggests that blood repertoires may reflect thyroid immune responses. In validation, the model predicted progression to ophthalmopathy with approximately 69% sensitivity and around 72% specificity, a median of 6.5 months before onset.

A patient counted as having stable Graves' hyperthyroidism if no progression to ophthalmopathy occurred over 18 months of follow-up. The hyperthyroidism patients were between 18 and 65 years old and newly diagnosed, with a disease duration of less than 2 months. Exclusion was applied to patients with uncontrolled infections, other autoimmune diseases, pregnancy or lactation. Diagnoses were based on clinical symptoms, serum thyroxine and TRAb, thyroid ultrasound and orbital computed tomography. PBMCs were separated from about 10 ml of fresh peripheral blood using Ficoll-Paque density gradient centrifugation. Total RNA was extracted using Trizol reagent, and RNA quality was assessed on an Agilent 2100 Bioanalyzer.

The chain was built from TRBV6-5 and TRBJ2-3, and the D gene may be TRBD1, 6 bases matching. The clonotype was recovered from a woman between 25 and 40 years old with Graves' hyperthyroidism. The material sequenced was blood. The bases read TGTGCCAGCAGTTACTCGGGGACAAATACAGATACGCAGTATTTT. It codes for CASSYSGTNTDTQYF.